Below are 28 T cell receptor beta chains sequenced from a single sample in a study of T cells expressing NK-cell markers. TCRdb re-called the 5' RACE reads and catalogs CDR3 proteins one per entry, DNA excluded. This listing includes almost 450,000 distinct CDR3 sequences. Material for sequencing was blood T cells: a sorted CD56 or NKG2C T cell subset, CD4+ or CD8+ T cells, or bulk PBMC T cells (not recorded which). The receptors were sampled from a woman aged 18 to 75 in good health.

The CDR3 reads CATSALGIEQYF. The gene calls are TRBV24-1 and TRBJ2-7. Germline V lookup: CDR1 KGHDR, CDR2 SFDVKD. The CDR3 has 12 amino acids.

The chain couples TRBV29-1 to TRBJ1-1; without DNA, the TCRdb call of TRBD1 cannot be checked. CDR1 is SQVTM and CDR2 is ANQGSEA in the germline V gene. The CDR3 totals 13 residues. CDR3 loop: CSVQTGANTEAFF. Full variable domain (rest looked up from reference TRBV29-1 and TRBJ1-1): SAVISQKPSRDICQRGTSLTIQCQVDSQVTMMFWYRQQPGQSLTLIATANQGSEATYESGFVIDKFPISRPNLTFSTLTVSNMSPEDSSIYLCSVQTGANTEAFFGQGTRLTVV.

This rearrangement joins TRBV29-1 to TRBJ1-2; TCRdb's D gene call, TRBD1, goes unchecked for lack of DNA. CDR1 is SQVTM, CDR2 ANQGSEA, per germline. This CDR3 comprises 16 residues. CDR3 protein: CSVDSQGAFANYGYTF.

The chain carries TRBV18 and TRBJ1-1. CDR1 is KGHSH, CDR2 LQKENI, per germline. The CDR3 extends over 14 amino acids. CDR3 sequence reads: CASSPLGSTKEAFF.

The rearrangement joins TRBV15 to TRBJ2-3; TCRdb designates TRBD2, a call that cannot be tested without DNA. There are 15 residues in the CDR3. In germline, CDR1 is LNHNV, CDR2 YYDKDF (reference sequence). CDR3 sequence: CATRNGVGPYDTQYF.

V gene TRBV5-4 combines with J gene TRBJ1-4; TCRdb names TRBD1, which stays unverified in the absence of DNA. The germline V gene encodes CDR1 SGHNT and CDR2 YYREEE (reference sequence). The CDR3 loop spans 16 amino acids. The CDR3: CASSLGRGTGDEKLFF.

The chain has TRBV27 and TRBJ1-2; TCRdb selects TRBD1, and the lack of DNA leaves this call unchecked. The germline V gene has CDR1 MNHEY and CDR2 SMNVEV (reference sequence). The length of the CDR3 is 14 residues. The CDR3 is CASSLSFRTVGYTF.

The chain carries TRBV12-3 or TRBV12-4 and TRBJ2-7. The CDR3 has 15 amino acids. The CDR3 region is CASSYLSLGSYEQYF.

The rearrangement joins TRBV12-3 or TRBV12-4 to TRBJ2-7; no DNA is available, so the TRBD1 call from TCRdb remains unchecked. This CDR3 spans 13 amino acids. The CDR3 sequence: CASSLGQHYEQYF.

The CDR3 here is CASSPRQVQGNTEAFF. V and J are TRBV7-2 and TRBJ1-1; the D call from TCRdb, TRBD1, cannot be confirmed without DNA. The CDR3 extends over 16 amino acids. Looked up from germline, CDR1 is SGHTA and CDR2 is FQGNSA.

This chain connects TRBV6-5 to TRBJ2-3; as DNA is missing, the TRBD1 call by TCRdb cannot be tested. Germline loops: CDR1 MNHEY, CDR2 SVGAGI. CDR3 length: 15 amino acids. This CDR3 reads CASSYSSLQGDTQYF.

Here the CDR3 reads CASSYTTGTNEKLFF. J is TRBJ1-4 and V is TRBV6-5. The CDR3 extends over 15 amino acids. Germline V gene lookup returns CDR1 MNHEY and CDR2 SVGAGI.

The chain combines TRBV4-3 with TRBJ1-1; TCRdb's D call of TRBD1 is untestable without DNA. Germline V CDR1 and CDR2: LGHNA, YSLEER. The CDR3 consists of 15 residues. The CDR3 region is CASSQVLGQGPRAFF.

The chain recombines TRBV12-3 or TRBV12-4 with TRBJ2-3; TCRdb outputs TRBD1, but without DNA this stays unchecked. The CDR3 totals 17 residues. The CDR3 spells CASSPDLKGPSTDTQYF.

The V call is TRBV20-1, the J call TRBJ2-3. Germline CDR1 DFQATT, CDR2 SNEGSKA (reference sequence). CDR3 length: 11 amino acids. This CDR3 reads CSAVFTDTQYF.

The CDR3 region is CASSSYLGRGKLFF. This chain joins TRBV11-2 and TRBJ1-4; the D call of TRBD1 rests on TCRdb alone, since no DNA is present to check it. CDR3 length: 14 residues. CDR1 is SGHAT and CDR2 is FQNNGV in the germline V gene.

CDR3 sequence reads: CSVEGTSLGYNEQFF. The chain has TRBV29-1 and TRBJ2-1; TCRdb returns TRBD2, unconfirmable since there is no DNA. The CDR3 length is 15 residues. Germline CDR1 SQVTM, CDR2 ANQGSEA.

The chain employs TRBV5-6 and TRBJ2-2; TCRdb names TRBD1, which stays unverified in the absence of DNA. The CDR3 extends over 16 amino acids. Per the germline V gene, CDR1 is SGHDT and CDR2 is YYEEEE. The CDR3 here is CASSLGDTRGTGELFF. The full variable domain, rest sourced from reference TRBV5-6 and TRBJ2-2, is DAGVTQSPTHLIKTRGQQVTLRCSPKSGHDTVSWYQQALGQGPQFIFQYYEEEERQRGNFPDRFSGHQFPNYSSELNVNALLLGDSALYLCASSLGDTRGTGELFFGEGSRLTVL.

The CDR3 sequence: CSARREDEAFF. V is TRBV20-1 and J is TRBJ1-1. CDR1 is DFQATT, CDR2 SNEGSKA, per germline (reference sequence). The CDR3 is 11 amino acids.

The rearrangement links TRBV14 to TRBJ1-4; the TRBD1 assignment by TCRdb is unverifiable without DNA. Germline lookup yields CDR1 SGHDN and CDR2 FVKESK. The CDR3 length is 15 residues. The CDR3 protein is CASSQAAGTGEKLFF.

The chain employs TRBV6-1 and TRBJ2-1; TCRdb gives TRBD1 as the D gene, but with no DNA this cannot be confirmed. CDR3 length: 15 amino acids. Germline V gene data show CDR1 as MNHNS and CDR2 as SASEGT. CDR3 region: CASSAGQFFSNEQFF.

The chain carries TRBV5-1 and TRBJ1-6; checking the TCRdb D call of TRBD1 is not possible without DNA. In germline, CDR1 is SGHRS, CDR2 YFSETQ. This CDR3 region has 15 residues. The CDR3 loop reads CASSLGTGNGSPLHF. Complete variable domain (other parts from reference TRBV5-1 and TRBJ1-6): KAGVTQTPRYLIKTRGQQVTLSCSPISGHRSVSWYQQTPGQGLQFLFEYFSETQRNKGNFPGRFSGRQFSNSRSEMNVSTLELGDSALYLCASSLGTGNGSPLHFGNGTRLTVT.

The V gene is TRBV29-1, the J gene TRBJ2-6. The CDR3 is 12 amino acids. Germline V gene sequence: CDR1 SQVTM, CDR2 ANQGSEA. The CDR3 loop is CSGYSGANVLTF.

The rearrangement links TRBV6-2 or TRBV6-3 to TRBJ1-6; there is no DNA to check the TCRdb D call of TRBD1. The germline CDR1 and CDR2 sequences are MNHEY and SVGEGT. The CDR3 runs to 15 residues. The CDR3 loop reads CASSPGHPSQSPLHF.

This rearrangement joins TRBV7-9 to TRBJ1-4; the TRBD1 assignment by TCRdb is unverifiable without DNA. The CDR3 consists of 15 residues. Per germline, CDR1 SEHNR and CDR2 FQNEAQ (reference sequence). The CDR3 loop is CASSLAAGVGEKLFF.

This chain joins TRBV4-3 and TRBJ2-2; TCRdb's D call, TRBD1, is unchecked because there is no DNA. Germline V gives CDR1 LGHNA, CDR2 YSLEER. The CDR3 sequence is 16 residues long. CDR3 region: CASSQDVPGEPGELFF.

V gene TRBV2 combines with J gene TRBJ1-2; TCRdb designates TRBD1, a call that cannot be tested without DNA. This CDR3 contains 13 residues. Germline values: CDR1 SNHLY, CDR2 FYNNEI. The chain's CDR3 is CASSEGQYYGYTF.

The chain recombines TRBV15 with TRBJ2-3. Germline V gene data show CDR1 as LNHNV and CDR2 as YYDKDF (reference sequence). The CDR3 totals 13 residues. The CDR3 spells CATSATSTDTQYF.